The 15 T cell receptor beta chains below all came from one sample that was sequenced in a study of blood T cell repertoires in COVID-19 (dated by TCRdb to the early 2020s). The library was produced with the immunoSEQ multiplex PCR assay. In its TCRdb copy, this immuneACCESS table keeps in-frame sequences only and misses some clones. Where compared with another copy, unresolved V genes explain less than half of these, and the others have no known cause. For this sample the table gives about 500,000 clones, of which roughly 89% were detected only once. The ten largest account for roughly 8.3% of the sample. Sequences were obtained from peripheral blood. These receptors were collected from a woman between 45 and 60 years old with COVID-19, enrolled during active disease.

CDR3 sequence reads: CASSLRNPRTGAINQPQHF. DNA of the CDR3: TGTGCCAGCAGCTTAAGAAACCCTAGGACAGGGGCGATCAATCAGCCCCAGCATTTT. V is TRBV11-3 and J is TRBJ1-5; 9 bases are a match to TRBD1. Trimming took 2 bases from V and 3 from J; bases not matched to a gene: 14. The CDR3 length is 19 residues. Germline-derived CDR1 and CDR2 are SGHNT and YENEEA.

The rearrangement links TRBV9 to TRBJ2-2; tentatively, D is TRBD2 (6 bases). V was trimmed by 4 bases and J by 7 bases, leaving 17 bases between them. This CDR3 spans 15 amino acids. Germline-derived CDR1 and CDR2 are SGDLS and YYNGEE. The CDR3 DNA follows: TGTGCCAGCAGCCCTTCGGCGGGGAAGGACGGGGAGCTGTTTTTT. It specifies CASSPSAGKDGELFF.

V gene TRBV25-1 combines with J gene TRBJ1-2, with D possibly being TRBD1 (6 bases). Deletions cut 2 bases from V and 3 bases from J, with 10 bases between. The CDR3 covers 14 residues. Germline values: CDR1 MGHDK, CDR2 SYGVNS. CDR3 sequence: CASSESDRYYGYTF. CDR3 nucleotides: TGTGCCAGCAGTGAAAGTGACAGGTACTATGGCTACACCTTC.

The chain carries TRBV6-5 and TRBJ2-1, with D perhaps TRBD2 (5 bases). The CDR3 is 14 residues long. V shed 6 bases and J shed 5 bases, with 14 bases lying between them. CDR1 is MNHEY and CDR2 is SVGAGI in the germline V gene. The DNA for the CDR3 is TGTGCCAGCAGATCTGGCGGGCCTAACAATGAGCAGTTCTTC. Amino acid sequence: CASRSGGPNNEQFF.

The CDR3 DNA reads as TGTGCCAGCAACCAAGGGACAGGGTCGAGGGGCTCCTACAATGAGCAGTTCTTC. Translated, it gives CASNQGTGSRGSYNEQFF. This chain uses TRBV11-2 with TRBJ2-1; 9 nucleotides line up with TRBD1. V lost 7 bases, J lost 0 bases, and 13 bases stayed unmatched. The CDR3 length is 18 residues. Germline CDR1 is SGHAT and CDR2 is FQNNGV.

Remarks on this clone: The same CDR3 arises from other DNA sequences in this sample as well. The V call is TRBV9, the J call TRBJ1-1, with a possible D match to TRBD1 (5 bases). Germline V gives CDR1 SGDLS, CDR2 YYNGEE. The CDR3 covers 13 residues. With 4 bases removed from V and 1 base from J, the gap between germline ends came to 8 bases. The CDR3 nucleotides are TGTGCCAGCAGCTTGACAGAGAACACTGAAGCTTTCTTT. Translation: CASSLTENTEAFF.

The chain links TRBV7-9 to TRBJ1-1; TRBD1 matches 7 bases. V shed 2 bases, J shed 1 base, and the junction held 4 bases outside the gene matches. Germline CDR1 is SEHNR and CDR2 is FQNEAQ (reference sequence). The CDR3 is 15 residues long. The CDR3 bases are TGTGCCAGCAGCTTATATGCAGGGGGGAACACTGAAGCTTTCTTT. This codes for CASSLYAGGNTEAFF.

The CDR3, as DNA: TGTGCCAGCAGACGATCGGCAGGGGATGTCACCGGGGAGCTGTTTTTT. Amino acids: CASRRSAGDVTGELFF. The genes are TRBV6-6 and TRBJ2-2; tentative D call: TRBD1 (6 bases). This CDR3 spans 16 amino acids. V shed 6 bases and J shed 4 bases, with 18 bases lying between them. From germline, CDR1 is MNHNY and CDR2 SVGAGI (reference sequence).

This chain connects TRBV5-1 to TRBJ2-1; 10 nucleotides agree with TRBD2. Germline CDR1 is SGHRS and CDR2 is YFSETQ. Germline trimming cut 0 bases from V and 4 bases from J; bases unmatched to any gene: 7. This CDR3 region has 17 residues. The CDR3 loop is CASSLALAGAAYNEQFF. The CDR3 DNA follows: TGCGCCAGCAGCTTGGCTCTAGCGGGGGCGGCTTACAATGAGCAGTTCTTC.

This chain uses TRBV9 with TRBJ1-2, with TRBD1 matching 10 bases. Losses at the gene ends were 2 bases for V and 7 bases for J; bases not matched to a gene: 5. The CDR3 runs to 14 residues. Germline V gene lookup returns CDR1 SGDLS and CDR2 YYNGEE. The CDR3 sequence: CASSVRDRGSGYTF. The DNA for the CDR3 is TGTGCCAGCAGCGTTAGGGACAGGGGTTCTGGCTACACCTTC.

The chain links TRBV29-1 to TRBJ1-2; possible D gene TRBD1, 6 bases. Germline values: CDR1 SQVTM, CDR2 ANQGSEA. V lost 4 bases to trimming and J lost 8 bases, with 11 bases between them. The CDR3 covers 11 residues. CDR3 DNA: TGCAGCGTTGTTAAGGGGGAAGGCTACACCTTC. It translates to CSVVKGEGYTF.

This chain links TRBV30 with TRBJ1-5; D is unresolved. V was pared by 2 bases and J by 0 bases, with 11 bases between. The CDR3 runs 15 residues. Germline lookup yields CDR1 GTSNPN and CDR2 SVGIG (reference sequence). The CDR3 region has the DNA TGTGCCTGGAGTAGAGCCCGGGATAGCAATCAGCCCCAGCATTTT. Translated, it gives CAWSRARDSNQPQHF.

J is TRBJ2-5 and V is TRBV7-2, with 11 bases lining up with TRBD2. Germline trimming cut 1 base from V and 5 bases from J; bases unmatched to any gene: 6. This CDR3 contains 16 residues. Germline values: CDR1 SGHTA, CDR2 FQGNSA. CDR3 amino acids: CASSLGSGGAWETQYF. The CDR3 region has the DNA TGTGCCAGCAGCTTAGGTAGCGGGGGGGCCTGGGAGACCCAGTACTTC.

This clone was seen only once. The chain recombines TRBV19 with TRBJ2-3; 10 bases line up with TRBD1. Germline V gives CDR1 LNHDA, CDR2 SQIVND (reference sequence). This CDR3 region has 13 residues. V was pared by 10 bases and J by 6 bases, with 7 bases of the junction left unmatched. CDR3 in amino acids: CATRDRGVDTQYF. Here the CDR3 DNA reads TGTGCCACCCGGGACAGGGGTGTGGATACGCAGTATTTT.

The chain is built from TRBV5-5 and TRBJ2-7, with TRBD1 as a possible D gene (5 bases). Germline assignment: CDR1 SGHKS and CDR2 YYEKEE (reference sequence). The V end was cut by 5 bases, the J end by 0 bases, with 15 bases between. The CDR3 has 15 residues. DNA of the CDR3: TGTGCCAGCAGTAAACAGGTGTCTACCTCCTACGAGCAGTACTTC. Translated, it gives CASSKQVSTSYEQYF.